The 21 T cell receptor beta chains below come from one sample, sequenced in a study of chemoradiotherapy in HPV16-positive cancers. TCRdb keeps only in-frame clones here, not all; method: immunoSEQ multiplex PCR. The table includes roughly 3,700 clones, roughly 94% detected once. The sample was gathered from a patient who underwent chemoradiotherapy. The receptor set was obtained from a human donor with HPV-associated anogenital cancer.

The genes are TRBV19 and TRBJ2-2, with D unresolved. The CDR3 sequence is 16 residues long. Germline V gene data show CDR1 as LNHDA and CDR2 as SQIVND (reference sequence). The V gene lost 7 bases and the J gene lost 4 bases, with 19 bases spanning the gap. CDR3 in amino acids: CASNDLKRGVTGELFF. CDR3 bases: TGTGCCAGTAATGACCTTAAGCGAGGTGTCACCGGGGAGCTGTTTTTT.

The V and J genes are TRBV29-1 and TRBJ2-7, with 7 bases fitting TRBD2. With V trimmed by 1 base and J by 3 bases, 6 bases remained unmatched. CDR3 size: 14 residues. CDR1 is SQVTM, CDR2 ANQGSEA, per germline. The CDR3 protein is CSVEVSPSGYEQYF. The CDR3, as DNA: TGCAGCGTTGAAGTATCCCCTAGCGGCTACGAGCAGTACTTC.

This chain uses TRBV5-1 with TRBJ2-7; D remains ambiguous. Looked up from germline, CDR1 is SGHRS and CDR2 is YFSETQ. Trimming took off 0 bases at V and 5 bases at J, with 3 bases between the two ends. The CDR3 spans 11 residues. The CDR3 sequence is CASSLGHEQYF. CDR3 coding DNA: TGCGCCAGCAGCTTGGGGCACGAGCAGTACTTC.

The V gene is TRBV7-8, the J gene TRBJ1-1; no definite D call. This CDR3 has 13 amino acids. V dropped 3 bases and J dropped 1 base, with 6 bases sitting between them. Germline assignment: CDR1 SGHVS and CDR2 FQNEAQ. The CDR3, as DNA: TGTGCCAGCAGCTTCTTGGAGAACACTGAAGCTTTCTTT. Encoded protein: CASSFLENTEAFF.

CDR3 protein: CASIYKRDLGYSGNTIYF. The CDR3 DNA reads as TGCGCCAGCATCTATAAAAGGGACCTTGGTTACTCTGGAAACACCATATATTTT. The chain has TRBV4-3 and TRBJ1-3; D is possibly TRBD1 (5 bases). Germline-derived CDR1 and CDR2 are LGHNA and YSLEER. Trimming took 7 bases from V and 0 from J, leaving 22 bases between them. There are 18 residues in the CDR3.

The rearrangement links TRBV7-9 to TRBJ2-5, with TRBD2 identical over 11 bases. Germline CDR1 is SEHNR and CDR2 is FQNEAQ (reference sequence). CDR3 length: 18 residues. J was trimmed by 0 bases and V by 0 bases; bases with no gene match: 6. CDR3 bases: TGTGCCAGCAGCTTAGCCCCTAGCGGGGGGTCCTACCAAGAGACCCAGTACTTC. As protein: CASSLAPSGGSYQETQYF.

In DNA, the CDR3 is TGTGCCAGCAGCTATGGACAGGGGAAGACTGAAGCTTTCTTT. It translates to CASSYGQGKTEAFF. This rearrangement joins TRBV5-6 to TRBJ1-1, with 9 bases that match TRBD1. Germline values: CDR1 SGHDT, CDR2 YYEEEE. The length of the CDR3 is 14 residues. With 3 bases clipped from V and 5 bases from J, the junction kept 5 bases outside the gene matches.

V gene TRBV5-1 combines with J gene TRBJ1-1; possibly TRBD1 for D (6 bases). The V gene lost 4 bases and the J gene lost 1 base, with 17 bases spanning the gap. CDR1 and CDR2 (germline): SGHRS, YFSETQ. The CDR3 totals 16 residues. CDR3 protein: CASSLARTDSNTEAFF. The CDR3 nucleotides are TGCGCCAGCAGCCTCGCCCGGACAGACTCGAACACTGAAGCTTTCTTT.

The chain has TRBV15 and TRBJ1-1; a possible D gene is TRBD1 (5 bases). The CDR3 extends over 15 amino acids. Per germline, CDR1 LNHNV and CDR2 YYDKDF (reference sequence). The germline V and J ends were trimmed by 5 bases and 0 bases, with 13 bases remaining between them. CDR3 bases: TGTGCCACCAGCCAATTGGGGGGGGTGAACACTGAAGCTTTCTTT. This codes for CATSQLGGVNTEAFF.

This clone was observed once. V is TRBV10-2 and J is TRBJ1-2; D remains ambiguous. This CDR3 has 15 amino acids. The V end was cut by 0 bases, the J end by 5 bases, with 13 bases between. CDR1 and CDR2 from the germline V gene are WSHSY and SAAADI. Here the CDR3 DNA reads TGCGCCAGCAGTGAGTCCCACGGAGTGGGGTATGGCTACACCTTC. As protein: CASSESHGVGYGYTF.

This chain connects TRBV2 to TRBJ1-5, with D tentatively TRBD1 (5 bases). In germline, CDR1 is SNHLY, CDR2 FYNNEI. This CDR3 contains 14 residues. Trimming cost V 8 bases and J 6 bases, with 17 bases left between them. The CDR3 bases are TGTGCCAGCCACGAGGAGGGGATGATTCAGCCCCAGCATTTT. Protein product: CASHEEGMIQPQHF.

J is TRBJ1-5 and V is TRBV6-5; TRBD1 might be the D (6 bases). Between the trimmed V and J ends, which lost 5 bases and 1 base, there was a span of 6 bases. This CDR3 is built from 13 residues. Germline CDR1 and CDR2: MNHEY and SVGAGI. The CDR3 DNA reads TGTGCCAGCAGTCAGGGGAGCAATCAGCCCCAGCATTTT. Translation: CASSQGSNQPQHF.

This chain uses TRBV5-4 with TRBJ1-6; D not certain. The CDR3 contains 17 residues. CDR1 SGHNT and CDR2 YYREEE come from the germline V gene (reference sequence). V shed 4 bases and J shed 1 base, with 15 bases lying between them. CDR3 amino acids: CASSEGTTRSYNSPLHF. DNA of the CDR3: TGTGCCAGCAGCGAGGGAACCACCAGGTCCTATAATTCACCCCTCCACTTT.

This chain connects TRBV2 to TRBJ1-2; D might be TRBD1 (5 bases). With 6 bases removed from V and 12 bases from J, the gap between germline ends came to 14 bases. In germline, CDR1 is SNHLY, CDR2 FYNNEI. The CDR3 runs to 11 residues. The CDR3 DNA sequence: TGTGCCAGCAGCGTACAGGTTTTGAACACCTTC. It encodes CASSVQVLNTF.

This chain links TRBV19 with TRBJ1-6, with D unresolved. Trimming took off 7 bases at V and 7 bases at J, with 14 bases between the two ends. Germline values: CDR1 LNHDA, CDR2 SQIVND (reference sequence). The CDR3 totals 14 residues. The CDR3 sequence: CASNWGTGNSPLHF. In DNA, the CDR3 is TGTGCCAGTAATTGGGGAACCGGGAATTCACCCCTCCACTTT.

The CDR3 DNA is TGTGCCTGGAGTGTAGGGTTCTACGAGCAGTACTTC. It yields the protein CAWSVGFYEQYF. The J gene is TRBJ2-7, the V gene TRBV30; D gene unclear. The CDR3 contains 12 residues. Germline lookup yields CDR1 GTSNPN and CDR2 SVGIG (reference sequence). The V end lost 0 bases, the J end lost 3 bases, and 6 bases lay between the germline ends.

J is TRBJ1-2 and V is TRBV9; unclear D gene. Trimming shortened V by 4 bases and J by 8 bases, and 15 bases separated the two germline ends. In germline, CDR1 is SGDLS, CDR2 YYNGEE. The CDR3 length is 13 residues. The CDR3 spells CASSPSGAEGYTF. The CDR3, as DNA: TGTGCCAGCAGCCCTTCAGGCGCGGAAGGCTACACCTTC.

The chain has TRBV5-8 and TRBJ2-7; D might be TRBD2 (5 bases). This CDR3 contains 15 residues. Germline-derived CDR1 and CDR2 are SGHTS and YDEGEE. V gave up 1 base and J gave up 6 bases, with 17 bases separating them. DNA for the CDR3: TGTGCCAGCAGCTTGTATCGGGATCCTAAGCTCGAGCAGTACTTC. This translates into CASSLYRDPKLEQYF.

The CDR3: CASSGGSWGYTF. In nucleotides, the CDR3 is TGTGCCAGCAGTGGAGGGTCGTGGGGCTACACCTTC. The V gene is TRBV2, the J gene TRBJ1-2; no clear D gene. Germline lookup yields CDR1 SNHLY and CDR2 FYNNEI. The CDR3 contains 12 residues. V was shortened by 4 bases and J by 8 bases, with 11 bases between the two germline ends.

The rearrangement links TRBV5-1 to TRBJ2-7, with 9 bases matching TRBD1. In germline, CDR1 is SGHRS, CDR2 YFSETQ. This CDR3 contains 14 residues. The junction had 8 bases not matched to a gene; V was cut back by 5 bases and J by 5 bases. This CDR3 is CASSTGTGLNEQYF. The CDR3 DNA reads as TGCGCCAGCAGTACCGGGACAGGGCTCAACGAGCAGTACTTC.

This chain links TRBV19 with TRBJ2-3; TRBD2 might be the D (6 bases). Germline lookup yields CDR1 LNHDA and CDR2 SQIVND (reference sequence). The CDR3 totals 15 residues. The V and J ends lost 5 bases and 3 bases respectively, with 15 bases between them. CDR3 residues: CASSPLAVVTDTQYF. For the CDR3, the DNA is TGTGCCAGTAGTCCCTTAGCGGTTGTAACAGATACGCAGTATTTT. Full variable domain (missing parts from reference TRBV19 and TRBJ2-3): DGGITQSPKYLFRKEGQNVTLSCEQNLNHDAMYWYRQDPGQGLRLIYYSQIVNDFQKGDIAEGYSVSREKKESFPLTVTSAQKNPTAFYLCASSPLAVVTDTQYFGPGTRLTVL.